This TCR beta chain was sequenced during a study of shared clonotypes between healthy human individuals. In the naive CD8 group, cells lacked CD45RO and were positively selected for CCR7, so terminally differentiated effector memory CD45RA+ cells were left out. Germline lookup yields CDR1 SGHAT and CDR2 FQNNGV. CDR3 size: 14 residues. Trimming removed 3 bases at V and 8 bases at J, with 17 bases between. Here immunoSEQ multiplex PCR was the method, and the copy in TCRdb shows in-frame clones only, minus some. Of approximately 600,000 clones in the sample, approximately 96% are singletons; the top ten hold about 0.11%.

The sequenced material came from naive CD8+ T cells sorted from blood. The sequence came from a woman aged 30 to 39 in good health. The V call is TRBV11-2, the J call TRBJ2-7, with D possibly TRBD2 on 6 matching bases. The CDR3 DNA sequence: TGTGCCAGCAGCTTCGGGGGACCGCTATATCAGCAGTACTTC. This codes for CASSFGGPLYQQYF.